The 31 T cell receptor beta chains reported below all come from one sample, sequenced in a study. TCRdb recomputed calls from the 5' RACE reads with MiXCR, one row per CDR3 protein. The sample records more than 40,000 distinct CDR3 sequences, less than 35% being singletons. Sequenced material: memory CD4+ T cells sorted from a lymph node. Stated subset: memory CD4+ T cells, CD4+CD45RO+CD25-. The origin of the receptors is a female donor with breast cancer.

This clonotype came up many times. The V and J genes are TRBV4-3 and TRBJ2-1; D may be TRBD2 (5 bases). CDR1 is LGHNA, CDR2 YSLEER, per germline. The CDR3 is 15 residues long. The germline V and J ends were trimmed by 0 bases and 3 bases, with 9 bases remaining between them. The CDR3 coding sequence is TGCGCCAGCAGCCAAGATGAAGCGGTCTACAATGAGCAGTTCTTC. Translation gives CASSQDEAVYNEQFF.

The V and J genes are TRBV7-2 and TRBJ2-1; TRBD2 matches 7 bases. V was clipped by 9 bases and J by 7 bases; unmatched bases: 12. Germline assignment: CDR1 SGHTA and CDR2 FQGNSA. The CDR3 length is 14 residues. This CDR3 is CASRSGTGGNEQFF. The CDR3 DNA sequence: TGTGCCAGTCGGAGCGGGACTGGGGGGAATGAGCAGTTCTTC.

This clonotype has a handful of counts. The chain recombines TRBV28 with TRBJ1-5, with D hard to call. Trimming pared 5 bases from V and 1 base from J, leaving 12 bases between. The length of the CDR3 is 15 residues. Germline-derived CDR1 and CDR2 are MDHEN and SYDVKM. In DNA form, the CDR3 reads TGTGCCAGCAGTCCGGACCCGGGGAGCAATCAGCCCCAGCATTTT. It translates to CASSPDPGSNQPQHF.

This clonotype came up many times. The rearrangement uses TRBV12-3 or TRBV12-4 and TRBJ2-2; TRBD2 aligns across 10 bases. Trimming took 4 bases from V and 1 from J; bases not matched to a gene: 3. The length of the CDR3 is 16 residues. DNA for the CDR3: TGTGCCAGCAGTTCCCGGACTAGCGGGAACACCGGGGAGCTGTTTTTT. Translating gives CASSSRTSGNTGELFF.

This clonotype was recorded a few times. This chain connects TRBV6-5 to TRBJ2-1; 8 bases align to TRBD2. CDR3 length: 16 amino acids. Germline lookup yields CDR1 MNHEY and CDR2 SVGAGI. After removal of 5 bases from V and 2 bases from J, the junction contained 8 bases not matched to a gene. The CDR3 here is CASSQMTSATYNEQFF. Written as DNA, the CDR3 is TGTGCCAGCAGTCAAATGACTAGCGCCACCTACAATGAGCAGTTCTTC.

This clonotype was seen a few times. The V call is TRBV5-1, the J call TRBJ2-3, with a possible D match to TRBD2 (5 bases). Trimming took off 4 bases at V and 4 bases at J, with 10 bases between the two ends. In germline, CDR1 is SGHRS, CDR2 YFSETQ. CDR3 length: 13 residues. As DNA, the CDR3 is TGCGCCAGCAGCCCAGAGGGTGCAGATACGCAGTATTTT. This translates into CASSPEGADTQYF.

As for this clonotype: This may arise from a read error, as a much more abundant clone is one base away. The chain uses TRBV7-2 and TRBJ1-2, with 9 bases identical to TRBD1. This CDR3 comprises 16 residues. CDR1 SGHTA and CDR2 FQGNSA come from the germline V gene. CDR3 bases: TGTGCCAACAGCTCCTACATAAGACAGGGGGAATATGGCTACACCTTC. Residues: CANSSYIRQGEYGYTF.

Comment on this clonotype: A junction end diverges from the germline sequence, so it may reflect a read error. This chain links TRBV10-3 with TRBJ2-1, with D perhaps given as TRBD1 or TRBD2 (6 bases each). There are 15 residues in the CDR3. Germline assignment: CDR1 ENHRY and CDR2 SYGVKD. The CDR3 DNA reads TGTGCCATCGGTGACTCAGAGGGGGGAATGGGTGAGCAGTTCTTC. Translated, it gives CAIGDSEGGMGEQFF.

The chain is built from TRBV4-1 and TRBJ1-5; 7 bases align to TRBD1. V was pared by 5 bases and J by 7 bases, with 8 bases of the junction left unmatched. This CDR3 is built from 14 residues. Germline CDR1 is MGHRA and CDR2 is YSYEKL. The CDR3 sequence: CASSVRQGYQPQHF. As DNA, the CDR3 is TGCGCCAGCAGCGTACGACAGGGTTACCAGCCCCAGCATTTT.

V gene TRBV7-6 combines with J gene TRBJ2-1; 11 bases align to TRBD1. Per germline, CDR1 SGHVS and CDR2 FNYEAQ. The CDR3 is 16 residues long. V lost 11 bases, J lost 1 base, and 10 bases stayed unmatched. DNA for the CDR3: TGTGCCCTTGGACAGGGGGCGTCGAGTTCCTACAATGAGCAGTTCTTC. Translated: CALGQGASSSYNEQFF.

The rearrangement links TRBV7-3 to TRBJ2-3, with TRBD2 matching 14 bases. The CDR3 spans 19 residues. Trimming removed 5 bases from V and 4 bases from J; junction bases left unmatched: 14. The germline V gene encodes CDR1 SGHTA and CDR2 FQGTGA. The CDR3 nucleotides read TGTGCCAGCAGCCCCGGGACTAGCGGGGGCGGGATGAGGCCAGATACGCAGTATTTT. Translation: CASSPGTSGGGMRPDTQYF.

A few counts support this clonotype. The chain links TRBV27 to TRBJ2-2; weak D call: TRBD1 (5 bases). The V gene lost 3 bases and the J gene lost 6 bases, with 17 bases spanning the gap. Per germline, CDR1 MNHEY and CDR2 SMNVEV (reference sequence). This CDR3 has 16 residues. For the CDR3, the DNA is TGTGCCAGCAGTTTTAGGTCAGGGTGGATCTCCGGGGAGCTGTTTTTT. It is translated as CASSFRSGWISGELFF.

There are many counts of this clonotype. This rearrangement joins TRBV5-1 to TRBJ2-2; either TRBD1 or TRBD2 may supply D (5 bases each). This CDR3 has 15 residues. From germline, CDR1 is SGHRS and CDR2 YFSETQ. The V gene lost 4 bases and the J gene lost 1 base, with 11 bases spanning the gap. The CDR3 coding sequence is TGCGCCAGCAGCCCCGGTGGGGGGAACACCGGGGAGCTGTTTTTT. This translates into CASSPGGGNTGELFF.

This clonotype appeared a few times. The chain employs TRBV12-3 or TRBV12-4 and TRBJ1-2; D ambiguous. Deletions cut 2 bases from V and 2 bases from J, with 6 bases between. The CDR3 totals 13 residues. In DNA form, the CDR3 reads TGTGCCAGCAGTTTAACTAGGAACTATGGCTACACCTTC. It translates to CASSLTRNYGYTF.

Comment on this clonotype: A much larger clone is a single base away; this may be a read error. The rearrangement uses TRBV10-3 and TRBJ2-1; tentatively, D is TRBD1 (6 bases). CDR1 and CDR2 from the germline V gene are ENHRY and SYGVKD. V was cut by 5 bases and J by 8 bases, with 25 bases left in between. The CDR3 contains 17 residues. The CDR3 region is CAISNRTLRQAPDEQFF. The DNA for the CDR3 is TGTGCCATCAGTAATCGTACGTTGAGACAGGCACCGGATGAGCAGTTCTTC.

The rearrangement links TRBV7-2 to TRBJ2-3; TRBD2 agrees at 9 bases. Germline V CDR1 and CDR2: SGHTA, FQGNSA. J gave up 2 bases and V 7 bases, and 4 bases lay outside the gene matches. CDR3 length: 14 residues. This CDR3 reads CASKTSGNTDTQYF. CDR3 sequence (DNA): TGTGCCAGCAAGACTAGCGGCAACACAGATACGCAGTATTTT. Looking up the rest from reference TRBV7-2 and TRBJ2-3 gives the full variable domain: GAGVSQSPSNKVTEKGKDVELRCDPISGHTALYWYRQSLGQGLEFLIYFQGNSAPDKSGLPSDRFSAERTGGSVSTLTIQRTQQEDSAVYLCASKTSGNTDTQYFGPGTRLTVL.

The chain uses TRBV7-9 and TRBJ1-3, with 9 bases matching TRBD1. Germline CDR1 is SEHNR and CDR2 is FQNEAQ (reference sequence). CDR3 length: 15 amino acids. After removal of 5 bases from V and 2 bases from J, the junction contained 4 bases not matched to a gene. The DNA of the CDR3 is TGTGCCAGCAGCACCGGGACAGGGACTGGAAACACCATATATTTT. Translated: CASSTGTGTGNTIYF. The full variable domain, rest sourced from reference TRBV7-9 and TRBJ1-3, is DTGVSQNPRHKITKRGQNVTFRCDPISEHNRLYWYRQTLGQGPEFLTYFQNEAQLEKSRLLSDRFSAERPKGSFSTLEIQRTEQGDSAMYLCASSTGTGTGNTIYFGEGSWLTVV.

This clonotype was picked up a small number of times. This chain connects TRBV7-8 to TRBJ2-3; TRBD2 matches at 7 bases. This CDR3 is 15 amino acids long. Germline CDR1 SGHVS, CDR2 FQNEAQ. With 5 bases clipped from V and 8 bases from J, the junction kept 13 bases outside the gene matches. CDR3 protein: CASSPNGRGLVTQYF. The CDR3 DNA is TGTGCCAGCAGCCCCAATGGGAGGGGCCTCGTTACGCAGTATTTT.

The V gene is TRBV5-1, the J gene TRBJ2-4; D possibly corresponds to TRBD1 (5 bases). Germline-derived CDR1 and CDR2 are SGHRS and YFSETQ. The CDR3 length is 13 residues. V was cut by 0 bases and J by 8 bases, with 9 bases left in between. CDR3 in amino acids: CASSLEGSDIQYF. CDR3 DNA: TGCGCCAGCAGCTTGGAGGGGTCGGACATTCAGTACTTC.

This clonotype was observed a handful of times. The chain carries TRBV29-1 and TRBJ1-2; unclear D gene. Per germline, CDR1 SQVTM and CDR2 ANQGSEA. Trimming removed 6 bases from V and 4 bases from J, with 15 bases in between. CDR3 length equals 13 residues. CDR3 sequence reads: CSVPTDEGYGYTF. The CDR3 coding sequence is TGCAGCGTCCCAACGGACGAGGGCTATGGCTACACCTTC.

About this clonotype itself: The CDR3 does not close with the conserved phenylalanine or tryptophan, likely indicating a read error. This rearrangement joins TRBV20-1 to TRBJ2-1; D ambiguous. This CDR3 has 14 amino acids. Germline V gives CDR1 DFQATT, CDR2 SNEGSKA (reference sequence). V lost 6 bases to trimming and J lost 7 bases, with 19 bases between them. This CDR3 reads CSAPGMTEDNEQFL. The CDR3 DNA follows: TGCAGTGCACCAGGCATGACGGAAGATAATGAGCAGTTCCTC.

The CDR3 region is CASSMDGNYGYTF. The CDR3 nucleotides read TGTGCCAGCAGTATGGACGGCAACTATGGCTACACCTTC. The chain uses TRBV5-4 and TRBJ1-2, with D uncertain. Per the germline V gene, CDR1 is SGHNT and CDR2 is YYREEE (reference sequence). CDR3 length equals 13 residues. V lost 5 bases to trimming and J lost 2 bases, with 10 bases between them.

This clonotype was picked up a small number of times. The chain couples TRBV6-5 to TRBJ2-7; D gene ambiguous. Trimming removed 5 bases from V and 3 bases from J, with 17 bases in between. The CDR3 has 15 amino acids. Germline V gene data show CDR1 as MNHEY and CDR2 as SVGAGI. CDR3 coding DNA: TGTGCCAGCAGTAAATGGGCGAGTAACTACTACGAGCAGTACTTC. It is translated as CASSKWASNYYEQYF.

In its sample, this clonotype ranks as medium-sized. The chain employs TRBV9 and TRBJ2-1, with TRBD2 matching over 12 bases. Germline trimming cut 0 bases from V and 0 bases from J; bases unmatched to any gene: 4. The germline V gene encodes CDR1 SGDLS and CDR2 YYNGEE. The CDR3 is 18 amino acids. Here the CDR3 DNA reads TGTGCCAGCAGCGTAGCGGGACTAGCGGGTGCCTCCTACAATGAGCAGTTCTTC. It yields the protein CASSVAGLAGASYNEQFF. Based on the CDR3 plus reference TRBV9 and TRBJ2-1, the full variable domain is DSGVTQTPKHLITATGQRVTLRCSPRSGDLSVYWYQQSLDQGLQFLIQYYNGEERAKGNILERFSAQQFPDLHSELNLSSLELGDSALYFCASSVAGLAGASYNEQFFGPGTRLTVL.

This clonotype was counted between two and nine times. This chain connects TRBV10-3 to TRBJ1-1; unclear D gene. CDR1 is ENHRY, CDR2 SYGVKD, per germline. Trimming took 4 bases from V and 1 from J, leaving 10 bases between them. The CDR3 has 14 amino acids. CDR3 loop: CAISVSPGNTEAFF. The DNA of the CDR3 is TGTGCCATCAGTGTAAGTCCGGGGAACACTGAAGCTTTCTTT.

This clonotype was seen more than once but under ten times. The chain joins TRBV20-1 to TRBJ1-3; D is ambiguous. CDR1 is DFQATT and CDR2 is SNEGSKA in the germline V gene (reference sequence). V was shortened by 6 bases and J by 0 bases, with 9 bases between the two germline ends. The length of the CDR3 is 13 residues. DNA for the CDR3: TGCAGTGCCCGGTCCCCCTCTGGAAACACCATATATTTT. Translated, it gives CSARSPSGNTIYF.

J is TRBJ1-1 and V is TRBV3-1; D not resolved. This CDR3 is 16 amino acids long. Between the trimmed V and J ends, which lost 0 bases and 0 bases, there was a span of 11 bases. Germline V gene sequence: CDR1 LGHDT, CDR2 YNNKEL (reference sequence). The CDR3 region has the DNA TGTGCCAGCAGCCAAGATTCGGGATTTATGAACACTGAAGCTTTCTTT. Its translation: CASSQDSGFMNTEAFF.

This chain joins TRBV5-6 and TRBJ2-2; possible D gene TRBD1, 5 bases. The V gene's germline CDR1 is SGHDT and CDR2 YYEEEE. The CDR3 contains 15 residues. The V and J ends lost 3 bases and 0 bases respectively, with 9 bases between them. The CDR3 is CASSSKTANTGELFF. The CDR3 DNA sequence: TGTGCCAGCAGCTCGAAGACAGCGAACACCGGGGAGCTGTTTTTT.

As regards this clonotype: This may be a read error, as it is one base from a much larger clone. The rearrangement joins TRBV28 to TRBJ2-7; D is unresolved. V was trimmed by 5 bases and J by 6 bases, leaving 11 bases between them. This CDR3 has 12 residues. Germline V gene sequence: CDR1 MDHEN, CDR2 SYDVKM. CDR3 DNA: TGTGCCAGCAGTGTAGTAGTTGCCGAGCAGTACTTC. Translating it yields CASSVVVAEQYF.

The rearrangement links TRBV5-5 to TRBJ1-5, with D hard to call. Trimming shortened V by 0 bases and J by 0 bases, and 7 bases separated the two germline ends. This CDR3 is built from 15 residues. CDR1 and CDR2 (germline): SGHKS, YYEKEE (reference sequence). The DNA of the CDR3 is TGTGCCAGCAGCTTGGGGGTCTATAGCAATCAGCCCCAGCATTTT. Translated, it gives CASSLGVYSNQPQHF.

The chain is built from TRBV6-5 and TRBJ2-2; perhaps TRBD2 as D (6 bases). With 8 bases removed from V and 11 bases from J, the gap between germline ends came to 15 bases. Germline-derived CDR1 and CDR2 are MNHEY and SVGAGI. This CDR3 is built from 12 residues. The CDR3 is CASGGVSGELFF. Written as DNA, the CDR3 is TGTGCCAGCGGGGGAGTTAGCGGTGAGCTGTTTTTT.